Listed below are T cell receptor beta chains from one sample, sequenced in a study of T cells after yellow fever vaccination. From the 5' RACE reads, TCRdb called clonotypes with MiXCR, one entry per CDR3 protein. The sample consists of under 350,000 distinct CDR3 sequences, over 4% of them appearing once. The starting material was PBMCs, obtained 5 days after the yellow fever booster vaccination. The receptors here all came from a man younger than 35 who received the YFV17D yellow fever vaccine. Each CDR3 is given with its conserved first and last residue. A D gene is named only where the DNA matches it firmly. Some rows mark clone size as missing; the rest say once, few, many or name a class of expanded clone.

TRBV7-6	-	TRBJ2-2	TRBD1	CASSFTQLQGGTGELFF	TGTGCCAGCAGCTTCACCCAATTACAGGGGGGCACCGGGGAGCTGTTTTTT
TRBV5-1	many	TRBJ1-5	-	CASSLDGVGNQPQHF	TGCGCCAGCAGCTTGGACGGGGTAGGCAATCAGCCCCAGCATTTT
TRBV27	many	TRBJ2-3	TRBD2	CASSPVGGGGPTDTQYF	TGTGCCAGCAGTCCCGTCGGGGGGGGCGGGCCCACAGATACGCAGTATTTT
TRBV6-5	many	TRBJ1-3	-	CASSYSRGFSGNTIYF	TGTGCCAGCAGTTACTCGAGGGGGTTCTCTGGAAACACCATATATTTT
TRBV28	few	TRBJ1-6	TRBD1	CASSSGQGSPLHF	TGTGCCAGCAGTTCCGGACAGGGATCACCCCTCCACTTT
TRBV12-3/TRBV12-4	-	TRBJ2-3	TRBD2	CASSWTSPGTDTQYF	TGTGCCAGCAGTTGGACTAGCCCAGGCACAGATACGCAGTATTTT
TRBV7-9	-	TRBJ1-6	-	CASSLRVGGSNSPLHF	TGTGCCAGCAGCTTACGTGTTGGCGGAAGCAATTCACCCCTCCACTTT
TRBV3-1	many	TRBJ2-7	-	CASSRGSPGYEQYF	TGTGCCAGCAGCCGGGGCAGTCCTGGCTACGAGCAGTACTTC
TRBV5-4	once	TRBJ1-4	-	CASSWSGATNEKLFF	TGTGCCAGCAGCTGGTCCGGTGCAACTAATGAAAAACTGTTTTTT
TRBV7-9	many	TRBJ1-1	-	CASSESGTQAFF	TGTGCCAGCAGCGAATCCGGGACTCAAGCTTTCTTT
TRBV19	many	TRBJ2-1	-	CASKQTGLYNEQFF	TGTGCCAGTAAGCAGACTGGGCTCTACAATGAGCAGTTCTTC
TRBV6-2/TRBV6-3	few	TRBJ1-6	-	CASRDVYLDLNNSPLHF	TGTGCCAGCAGAGACGTATACTTGGACCTCAATAATTCACCCCTCCACTTT
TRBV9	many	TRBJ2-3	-	CASSVAVDTQYF	TGTGCCAGCAGCGTAGCGGTAGATACGCAGTATTTT
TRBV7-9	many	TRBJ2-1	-	CASQSQSEQFF	TGTGCCAGCCAGAGCCAGAGTGAGCAGTTCTTC
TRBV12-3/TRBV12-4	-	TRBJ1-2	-	CASSLWGADYGYTF	TGTGCCAGCAGTTTATGGGGCGCAGACTATGGCTACACCTTC
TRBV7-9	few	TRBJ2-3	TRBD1	CASSPQGARGTDTQYF	TGTGCCAGCAGCCCACAGGGGGCGCGAGGCACAGATACGCAGTATTTT